These 19 T cell receptor beta chains originate from one sample sequenced in a study of T cell responses to AZD1222 COVID-19 vaccine. TCRdb keeps only in-frame clones here, not all; method: immunoSEQ multiplex PCR. The sample includes some 150,000 clones, 90% seen only once; the top ten take about 3%. The starting material was peripheral blood, obtained on day 0 of AZD1222 vaccination. These receptor sequences come from an adult in good health.

The V gene is TRBV7-2, the J gene TRBJ2-7, with TRBD2 identical over 10 bases. Germline CDR1 and CDR2: SGHTA and FQGNSA. Germline trimming cut 5 bases from V and 2 bases from J; bases unmatched to any gene: 12. The CDR3 runs to 17 residues. CDR3 residues: CASSDHPLTSGAYEQYF. In DNA, the CDR3 is TGTGCCAGCAGCGACCACCCTTTAACTAGCGGGGCCTACGAGCAGTACTTC.

This clone has only a few counts. One end of the junction is discordant with germline, which a read error may explain. This chain joins TRBV29-1 and TRBJ2-2; 8 nucleotides agree with TRBD1. The CDR3 contains 16 residues. The germline CDR1 and CDR2 sequences are SQVTM and ANQGSEA. The CDR3 sequence: CSVKEGDRGETGELFF. The CDR3 DNA reads as TGCAGCGTTAAAGAAGGCGACAGGGGCGAAACCGGGGAGCTGTTTTTT.

The V gene is TRBV10-1, the J gene TRBJ1-2; the match to TRBD1 covers 10 bases. The CDR3 runs 15 residues. Losses at the gene ends were 5 bases for V and 1 base for J; bases not matched to a gene: 4. Germline V gene data show CDR1 as WNHNN and CDR2 as SYGVQD (reference sequence). CDR3 amino acids: CASSLGQGSNYGYTF. Here the CDR3 DNA reads TGCGCCAGCAGTTTGGGACAGGGGAGTAACTATGGCTACACCTTC.

This sequence joins TRBV27 and TRBJ1-2; 8 bases align to TRBD1. CDR1 and CDR2 (germline): MNHEY, SMNVEV (reference sequence). Germline trimming cut 5 bases from V and 4 bases from J; bases unmatched to any gene: 9. The CDR3 totals 15 residues. DNA of the CDR3: TGTGCCAGCAGTCGCCGGACAGGGAGGAGCTATGGCTACACCTTC. Encoded protein: CASSRRTGRSYGYTF.

The rearrangement links TRBV30 to TRBJ2-1, with TRBD2 matching over 8 bases. The CDR3 runs to 17 residues. Trimming cost V 0 bases and J 0 bases; bases outside gene matches: 7. Germline V gene sequence: CDR1 GTSNPN, CDR2 SVGIG (reference sequence). The CDR3 DNA is TGTGCCTGGAGTGTAGGCTCTAGCGGGTACTCCTACAATGAGCAGTTCTTC. This codes for CAWSVGSSGYSYNEQFF.

This chain links TRBV19 with TRBJ1-3; D may be TRBD1 (5 bases). Trimming stripped 5 bases from V and 0 bases from J, with 20 bases between. Germline-derived CDR1 and CDR2 are LNHDA and SQIVND (reference sequence). This CDR3 comprises 18 residues. The CDR3 nucleotides are TGTGCCAGTAGTGTGGTACCCCCCCGGGGGAGCTCTGGAAACACCATATATTTT. Protein sequence: CASSVVPPRGSSGNTIYF.

The chain recombines TRBV6-4 with TRBJ2-5, with 13 bases lining up with TRBD2. Germline V gene sequence: CDR1 MRHNA, CDR2 SNTAGT. This CDR3 spans 15 amino acids. Trimming removed 3 bases from V and 2 bases from J; junction bases left unmatched: 0. The CDR3 nucleotides are TGTGCCAGCAGTGAGACTAGCGGGGGGCAAGAGACCCAGTACTTC. Translated: CASSETSGGQETQYF.

The rearrangement joins TRBV6-5 to TRBJ1-3; D is perhaps TRBD1 (5 bases). Per germline, CDR1 MNHEY and CDR2 SVGAGI. Trimming removed 10 bases from V and 1 base from J, with 11 bases in between. This CDR3 has 13 amino acids. DNA for the CDR3: TGTGCCACCGAGGGACGTTCTGGAAACACCATATATTTT. Residues: CATEGRSGNTIYF.

The chain carries TRBV4-1 and TRBJ2-3, with D hard to call. Trimming stripped 3 bases from V and 2 bases from J, with 6 bases between. The CDR3 is 13 residues long. Per the germline V gene, CDR1 is MGHRA and CDR2 is YSYEKL. In nucleotides, the CDR3 is TGCGCCAGCAGCCAGACGGTCACAGATACGCAGTATTTT. Its translation: CASSQTVTDTQYF.

The chain combines TRBV4-1 with TRBJ2-3; D may be TRBD1 (5 bases). CDR3 size: 14 residues. Germline lookup yields CDR1 MGHRA and CDR2 YSYEKL. V was cut by 3 bases and J by 4 bases, with 11 bases left in between. DNA of the CDR3: TGCGCCAGCAGCCAGTTAGGGGCAGCAGATACGCAGTATTTT. Translation gives CASSQLGAADTQYF.

This rearrangement joins TRBV21-1 to TRBJ2-4; the D call TRBD2 from the table was never checked on the DNA. TRBV21-1 is deemed a pseudogene. The CDR3 is 14 amino acids. CDR3 protein: CASRDGEGKNIQYF. The CDR3 coding sequence is TGTGCCAGCAGGGACGGGGAGGGCAAAAACATTCAGTACTTC.

The rearrangement joins TRBV7-9 to TRBJ2-1, with 10 bases aligning to TRBD2. The germline CDR1 and CDR2 sequences are SEHNR and FQNEAQ (reference sequence). V shed 1 base and J 15 bases; nucleotides not matched to a gene: 9. The CDR3 totals 14 residues. The CDR3 bases are TGTGCCAGCAGCTTAGGGGGGCTAGCGGGAGAATTGTTCTTC. As protein: CASSLGGLAGELFF.

V usage is TRBV4-1 and J usage is TRBJ1-6; 9 bases align to TRBD1. This CDR3 contains 16 residues. Germline CDR1 is MGHRA and CDR2 is YSYEKL. V dropped 3 bases and J dropped 4; count of bases not matched to a gene: 4. CDR3 loop: CASSQGQGLYNSPLHF. In DNA, the CDR3 is TGCGCCAGCAGCCAGGGACAGGGTCTTTATAATTCACCCCTCCACTTT.

This rearrangement joins TRBV5-4 to TRBJ1-1; 9 bases agree with TRBD1. This CDR3 region has 18 residues. J lost 5 bases, V lost 0 bases, and 14 bases had no gene match. CDR1 and CDR2 (germline): SGHNT, YYREEE (reference sequence). The CDR3: CASSLGAGQGKKETEAFF. As DNA, the CDR3 is TGTGCCAGCAGCTTGGGTGCGGGACAGGGAAAAAAGGAGACTGAAGCTTTCTTT.

This chain joins TRBV4-3 and TRBJ2-3; the D gene is possibly TRBD2 (5 bases). The CDR3 is made up of 17 amino acids. Trimming removed 4 bases from V and 0 bases from J, with 17 bases in between. The V gene's germline CDR1 is LGHNA and CDR2 YSLEER. CDR3 loop: CASSLQDSLMSTDTQYF. The CDR3 bases are TGCGCCAGCAGCCTGCAGGACTCGTTGATGAGCACAGATACGCAGTATTTT.

This clone was picked up a small number of times. The chain combines TRBV7-2 with TRBJ1-2, with 11 bases aligning to TRBD1. J gave up 4 bases and V 1 base, and 2 bases lay outside the gene matches. The germline gives CDR1 SGHTA, CDR2 FQGNSA. CDR3 size: 15 residues. CDR3 amino acids: CASSLGGQGGYGYTF. For the CDR3, the DNA is TGTGCCAGCAGCTTAGGGGGACAGGGGGGCTATGGCTACACCTTC.

This clone was recorded a few times. The V call is TRBV2, the J call TRBJ1-3; D is possibly TRBD1 (5 bases). The CDR3 is made up of 14 amino acids. Trimming shortened V by 8 bases and J by 1 base, and 12 bases separated the two germline ends. The V gene's germline CDR1 is SNHLY and CDR2 FYNNEI. The CDR3 nucleotides read TGTGCCAGCGGAATGGGGGGATCTGGAAACACCATATATTTT. Amino acids: CASGMGGSGNTIYF.

The J gene is TRBJ1-2, the V gene TRBV10-1; D uncertain. This CDR3 is built from 18 residues. V lost 2 bases to trimming and J lost 4 bases, with 23 bases between them. CDR1 and CDR2 from the germline V gene are WNHNN and SYGVQD (reference sequence). The CDR3 reads CASSEEHIKGLPFYGYTF. As DNA, the CDR3 is TGCGCCAGCAGTGAGGAGCACATAAAAGGTTTACCCTTCTATGGCTACACCTTC.

The genes are TRBV10-3 and TRBJ1-6; possibly TRBD1 for D (5 bases). The CDR3 spans 15 residues. V was pared by 3 bases and J by 7 bases, with 13 bases between. From germline, CDR1 is ENHRY and CDR2 SYGVKD. CDR3 DNA: TGTGCCATCAGTGACGGGGCGCTGGGGAATTCACCCCTCCACTTT. As protein: CAISDGALGNSPLHF.